One TCR beta chain is described in this entry. Its specific antigen is unknown. Base qualities are not at hand, and no much larger clone is one base apart. The germline V gene (reference sequence) sets CDR1 to LNHDA and CDR2 to SQIVND. From the cysteine up to the phenylalanine, the CDR3 has a length of 16 residues. The DNA shown is the 48-base CDR3, in frame from base 1. V sheds 4 bases and J sheds 1 base, leaving 16 bases between their ends. One collaborating source in Seattle enrolled patients during active infection and followed them longitudinally through the course of disease. Collaborating institutions collected whole blood in K2EDTA tubes following their own protocols. For TCRbeta analysis, collaborators shipped samples as frozen whole blood, isolated PBMCs, or DNA extracted from either of those sample types. This entry comes from a study of blood T cell repertoires in COVID-19 (dated by TCRdb to about 2020). Describing the broader study: Samples from collaborators originated in the United States, Italy and Spain and spanned both the acute and convalescent phases of COVID-19. The prospective study material was composed of cDNA or gDNA derived from T cells, B-cell-depleted T cells, or PBMCs. Deeply sampled blood TCRbeta repertoires from subjects exposed to, actively infected with, or recovered from COVID-19 were included in the dataset. The repertoires were made available in a free public database intended to serve as a resource for research on the immune response to SARS-CoV-2. The samples were drawn from the first 160 participants of the ongoing ImmuneRACE study and from under 1,500 subjects provided by 6 global collaborators. The sample metadata nearly always contained a de-identified subject ID, COVID-19 status, age in years and sex. Where HLA class I and class II types were available, the types were taken from metadata supplied by the sample provider, not from assay-based typing.

Beyond this particular receptor, the publication reports: The quantity of clinical and demographic metadata differed by source and by participant and was supplied without curation.

The immunoSEQ Assay, a bias-controlled multiplex PCR, was used to amplify TCRbeta CDR3 regions from genomic DNA. Per the original workflow: Within the assay, amplification of reference gene primers was used to estimate how many nucleated cells each sample contained. To quantify the absolute abundance of each unique TCRbeta CDR3 rearrangement, sequence reads were collapsed and filtered. For each sample, productive Simpson clonality was calculated by taking the square root of Simpson's diversity index across productive rearrangements. This immuneACCESS table, as held by TCRdb, lists in-frame sequences with V and J called but not all clones. Of the missing ones, under half trace to an unresolved V gene in checked studies; the others have no known cause. D and trimming were read from the DNA, whereas the V and J calls and clone size are those reported in that table. The sample includes approximately 350,000 clones, with approximately 91% observed a single time. The ten largest clones capture 5.5% to 7.5% of the sample.

The chain joins TRBV19 to TRBJ1-2; the D gene identity is not certain. The TCR comes from a woman in her 70s with COVID-19, enrolled during active disease. Source material: peripheral blood. The CDR3: CASSKGRETLNYGYTF. The DNA sequence is as follows: TGTGCCAGTAGTAAAGGCCGGGAGACCCTTAACTATGGCTACACCTTC.